This T cell receptor (beta chain) was profiled in a study of blood T cell repertoires in COVID-19. About the research overall: Collection of acute and convalescent COVID-19 samples took place in the United States, Italy and Spain. PBMCs, B-cell-depleted T cells, or T cells were the source of the cDNA or gDNA that made up the material.

Under the authors' procedure: Reference gene primer amplification in the assay estimated nucleated cell counts. Data came from immunoSEQ multiplex PCR; TCRdb stores just in-frame clones and leaves some out. The D gene and trimming were derived from the DNA, and the V and J assignments and clone size from that table. The data hold about 210,000 clones, with around 83% observed a single time. CDR3 length equals 16 residues. The V gene's germline CDR1 is MNHEY and CDR2 SVGEGT. The V and J ends lost 5 bases and 0 bases, in that order; junction bases with no gene match: 6. The chain has TRBV6-2 or TRBV6-3 and TRBJ2-7, with 11 bases lining up with TRBD2. Sequencing input: peripheral blood. The receptor was isolated from a man aged 50-59 years with active or convalescent COVID-19. Here the CDR3 DNA reads TGTGCCAGCAGTAAGACTAGCGGGATTCCCTCCTACGAGCAGTACTTC. Its translation: CASSKTSGIPSYEQYF.